This TCR beta chain came from a study of PD-1 blockade in classical Hodgkin lymphoma (dated by TCRdb to 2018 to 2021). With regard to the full study: Nivolumab dosing was 3 mg/kg intravenously every 2 weeks, continuing until either disease progression or unacceptable toxicity. The study used CyTOF and TCR beta sequencing to define a peripheral blood immune signature of response to PD-1 blockade in classical Hodgkin lymphoma.

Sequences MNHEY (CDR1) and SMNVEV (CDR2) are obtained from the germline V gene (reference sequence). The CDR3, cysteine through phenylalanine, is 15 amino acids long. This entry keeps only the CDR3 DNA: 45 bases, framed from base 1. Trimmed from V: 6 bases; trimmed from J: 8 bases; junction bases lacking a gene match: 7. Concerning this clone itself: Its antigen remains unidentified. No quality values exist for individual bases; no much larger clone is one base distant.

Explained via the paper, the time point label denotes: cycle 2 day 1 (C2D1) of nivolumab. All trial patients had relapsed after autologous stem cell transplantation, with cohorts A, B and C differing in prior brentuximab vedotin exposure. The trial cohort comprised some 60 patients with relapsed/refractory classical Hodgkin lymphoma whose best overall responses were complete response, partial response or progressive disease. In the multi-cohort phase II CheckMate 205 trial, trial patients received single-agent nivolumab. An independent review committee assessed best overall response by applying the 2007 International Working Group response criteria. Trial PBMCs were collected just before the start of nivolumab (C1D1) and during therapy at cycle 2 day 1 and cycle 4 day 1. Peripheral blood was collected in 8 mL Vacutainer Cell Preparation Tubes, from which PBMCs were isolated by centrifugation and then cryopreserved.

The Qiagen DNeasy kit was used to extract genomic DNA from unsorted PBMCs and from the negatively selected CD4+ and CD8+ fractions. TCR beta CDR3 regions were amplified by immunoSEQ multiplex PCR using primers annealing to V and J segments. Amplification bias was minimized using a synthetic immune receptor repertoire, and residual bias was removed computationally after sequencing. As for the authors' bioinformatics: Repertoire diversity was quantified as the Shannon entropy index using custom Python scripts. Unsorted, CD4+ and CD8+ repertoires were analyzed separately, except for combined analyses in which CD4+ and CD8+ sequences were merged in silico. A clone counted as expanded when the clone's frequency after treatment rose at least 2-fold relative to C1D1, and clones undetected at baseline were given a pseudocount of 0.5. Singleton clones were defined as clones with 0 or 1 copy at C1D1, and non-singleton clones were defined as clones with 2 or more copies. By matching protein sequences in sorted samples from the same patient, clones expanded in unsorted samples were annotated as CD4+, CD8+ or unknown. Wilcoxon tests on paired samples were used to test diversity changes from C1D1 to C4D1. Drawn from immuneACCESS, this table holds only the in-frame rearrangements with V and J called that TCRdb kept. Clones are partly lost; checked studies trace under half to an unresolved V gene and leave the rest unexplained. The V and J calls and clone size are taken from that table; D and trimming were inferred from the DNA. Counted in this sample were 35,000 to 45,000 clones; about 86% of them appeared once. The ten largest account for around 7.7% of the sample.

Broader findings and caveats from the paper: Newly diagnosed patients were reported to have lower baseline TCR diversity than healthy donors, and relapsed/refractory patients were reported to have lower baseline TCR diversity still. Baseline diversity similar to that of newly diagnosed patients was observed in trial patients achieving complete response, whereas significantly lower diversity was observed in partial responders and progressors. A significant rise by C4D1 was seen in CD4+ but not CD8+ TCR diversity (p=0.0027 vs p=0.16), with the rise being most apparent in complete responders (p=0.02). Only a single clinical trial cohort was studied, and what caused the repertoire differences, possibly disease activity or prior therapy, remained undefined. Lower diversity was observed in patients in whom nivolumab was started less than 1 year after ASCT, and these patients were excluded from later analyses so that confounding by immune reconstitution would be avoided.

The material was peripheral blood mononuclear cells (PBMCs), obtained before the second cycle of nivolumab. The receptor was derived from a human donor with classical Hodgkin lymphoma. This chain is built from TRBV27 and TRBJ2-1, with 13 bases in between that match TRBD2. DNA sequence: TGTGCCAGCAGCTGGACTAGCGGGAGTATCGATGAGCAGTTCTTC. This gives the protein CASSWTSGSIDEQFF.